Listed here is a single T cell receptor beta chain. Its antigen remains undetermined. One base away there is no much larger clone; base qualities are not given. TCRbeta CDR3 regions were amplified from genomic DNA using the immunoSEQ Assay, a bias-controlled multiplex PCR. In the original analysis: The number of nucleated cells in each sample was estimated by amplification of reference gene primers within the assay. To quantify the absolute abundance of each unique TCRbeta CDR3 rearrangement, sequence reads were collapsed and filtered. For each sample, productive Simpson clonality was calculated by taking the square root of Simpson's diversity index across productive rearrangements. As stored in TCRdb, this immuneACCESS dataset retains in-frame rearrangements with V and J assigned. A fraction of the clones does not appear; measured against another copy, unresolved V genes explain less than half of the discrepancy, and the remainder lacks a known reason. That table gives V, J and clone size, and the DNA gave D and trimming. This sample is represented by about 180,000 clones; roughly 88% of them were singletons. The ten largest clones represent roughly 11% of the sample.

Each collaborating institution followed its own protocols to collect whole blood in K2EDTA tubes. Collaborator samples were shipped for TCRbeta analysis as frozen whole blood, isolated PBMCs, or DNA extracted from either sample type. The data originate from a study of blood T cell repertoires in COVID-19 (TCRdb year 2020). Describing the broader study: Collaborator samples came from the United States, Italy and Spain and covered acute and convalescent phases of COVID-19. The material from the prospective study consisted of cDNA or gDNA derived from T cells, B-cell-depleted T cells, or PBMCs. The dataset comprised deeply sampled blood TCRbeta repertoires from subjects exposed to, actively infected with, or recovered from COVID-19. The repertoires were released in a freely available public database meant as a resource for research on the immune response to SARS-CoV-2. Samples were obtained from the ongoing ImmuneRACE study (first 160 participants) and from approximately 1,200 subjects provided by 6 global collaborators. Sample metadata almost always included a de-identified subject ID, COVID-19 status, age in years and sex. Where HLA class I and class II types were available, the types were taken from metadata supplied by the sample provider, not from assay-based typing.

Here is what the overall study found, with its caveats: How much clinical and demographic metadata was included differed by source and by participant, and the metadata was provided uncurated.

The CDR3 runs 15 residues from the cysteine to the phenylalanine. Solely the CDR3 DNA is kept, with 45 bases framed from the first base. According to the germline V gene (reference sequence), CDR1 reads SEHNR and CDR2 reads FQNEAQ. V trim: 5 bases; J trim: 7 bases; unmatched bases: 9. The material sequenced was peripheral blood. The receptor chain draws on TRBV7-9 and TRBJ1-4, and 8 bases in between align with TRBD1. The sequence came from a human donor with active or convalescent COVID-19. The donor label of this sample is uncertain. The nucleotide sequence reads as follows: TGTGCCAGCAGCCCGCAGGGGGCCGTGGGTGAAAAACTGTTTTTT. This yields the protein CASSPQGAVGEKLFF.